This T cell receptor (beta chain) was found in a study of blood T cell repertoires in COVID-19. Donors were grouped by their self-reported clinical history. All recovered Cohort 3 donors got two negative PCRs, got clearance, or saw symptom resolution. Under the authors' procedure: Reference gene primer amplification in the assay estimated nucleated cell counts. Some clones are missing from TCRdb's copy, which holds only in-frame ones; the method was immunoSEQ multiplex PCR. For V, J and clone size, that table is used; D and trimming come from the DNA. The table shows some 330,000 clones, with roughly four fifths occurring only once. V dropped 7 bases and J dropped 6; count of bases not matched to a gene: 10. This CDR3 spans 13 amino acids. CDR1 SGHDT and CDR2 YYEEEE come from the germline V gene.

The sequencing input was PBMCs or T cells enriched from blood (not recorded which). The chain joins TRBV5-6 to TRBJ2-7; 7 bases line up with TRBD1. This TCR came from a woman aged 45-59 years who had recovered from COVID-19. CDR3 DNA sequence: TGTGCCAGCGCATCGACAGGGTTGCTCGAGCAGTACTTC. Residues: CASASTGLLEQYF.